The 20 T cell receptor beta chains listed next were all sequenced from one sample in a study of shared clonotypes between healthy human individuals. The repertoire was sequenced with immunoSEQ multiplex PCR; TCRdb's copy has only in-frame clones and lacks some. Of around 500,000 clones in the sample, roughly 85% were seen once. The specimen sequenced was PBMCs. The source is a woman in her thirties or forties in good health. Some clones in this sample may be carry-over from other donors' samples.

The chain uses TRBV11-2 and TRBJ2-3; 7 nucleotides match TRBD2. The CDR3 contains 15 residues. Germline V gene data show CDR1 as SGHAT and CDR2 as FQNNGV. V was clipped by 3 bases and J by 2 bases; unmatched bases: 5. DNA for the CDR3: TGTGCCAGCAGCTTCGGGGGGAGTAACACAGATACGCAGTATTTT. This sequence encodes CASSFGGSNTDTQYF. The complete variable domain, with remaining parts taken from reference TRBV11-2 and TRBJ2-3, reads EAGVAQSPRYKIIEKRQSVAFWCNPISGHATLYWYQQILGQGPKLLIQFQNNGVVDDSQLPKDRFSAERLKGVDSTLKIQPAKLEDSAVYLCASSFGGSNTDTQYFGPGTRLTVL.

V gene TRBV7-9 combines with J gene TRBJ2-7; TRBD1 matches at 7 bases. Germline lookup yields CDR1 SEHNR and CDR2 FQNEAQ (reference sequence). Unmatched junction bases numbered 10, after V lost 5 bases and J lost 3 bases. The CDR3 runs to 15 residues. The CDR3 DNA reads as TGTGCCAGCAGCCCACAGGGGCCCCCTGTCTACGAGCAGTACTTC. Protein sequence: CASSPQGPPVYEQYF.

The chain carries TRBV19 and TRBJ2-7; weak D call: TRBD2 (5 bases). With 3 bases removed from V and 0 bases from J, the gap between germline ends came to 9 bases. The CDR3 is 14 amino acids. CDR1 and CDR2 (germline): LNHDA, SQIVND (reference sequence). In nucleotides, the CDR3 is TGTGCCAGTAGTATCGAGGGCCACTCCTACGAGCAGTACTTC. This encodes CASSIEGHSYEQYF.

CDR3 residues: CASSQIAGANTGELFF. CDR3 coding DNA: TGTGCCAGCAGCCAGATAGCGGGCGCGAACACCGGGGAGCTGTTTTTT. This chain links TRBV7-3 with TRBJ2-2, with TRBD2 identical over 7 bases. CDR1 SGHTA and CDR2 FQGTGA come from the germline V gene. Trimming at V came to 5 bases and at J to 0 bases, leaving 6 bases not matched to a gene. This CDR3 contains 16 residues.

The chain employs TRBV7-6 and TRBJ1-1; D call uncertain. Per the germline V gene, CDR1 is SGHVS and CDR2 is FNYEAQ. The CDR3 has 12 residues. V was pared by 6 bases and J by 2 bases, with 7 bases between. Here the CDR3 reads CASRSQNTEAFF. In nucleotides, the CDR3 is TGTGCCAGCAGGTCCCAAAACACTGAAGCTTTCTTT.

This chain uses TRBV6-1 with TRBJ2-7; D may match TRBD1 or TRBD2 (5 bases each). The V gene lost 10 bases and the J gene lost 5 bases, with 18 bases spanning the gap. The germline CDR1 and CDR2 sequences are MNHNS and SASEGT. This CDR3 comprises 13 residues. The DNA of the CDR3 is TGTGCCATCTTGGGGGTAGGCTTCGACGAGCAGTACTTC. It yields the protein CAILGVGFDEQYF.

This rearrangement joins TRBV7-2 to TRBJ2-7; 11 nucleotides match TRBD1. Germline V gives CDR1 SGHTA, CDR2 FQGNSA. V lost 1 base, J lost 2 bases, and 7 bases stayed unmatched. The CDR3 is 17 residues long. The CDR3 DNA is TGTGCCAGCAGCTTAGGGGCTCCGGGACAGGGGGCCTACGAGCAGTACTTC. This codes for CASSLGAPGQGAYEQYF.

V is TRBV5-6 and J is TRBJ2-1; D possibly corresponds to TRBD2 (7 bases). This CDR3 is 14 amino acids long. Per the germline V gene, CDR1 is SGHDT and CDR2 is YYEEEE. V was clipped by 3 bases and J by 10 bases, with 17 bases between them. CDR3 region: CASSWGRGPKEQFF. DNA for the CDR3: TGTGCCAGCAGCTGGGGGCGGGGGCCTAAAGAGCAGTTCTTC.

The rearrangement joins TRBV27 to TRBJ2-1; TRBD2 aligns across 8 bases. The CDR3 length is 18 residues. Germline V gene data show CDR1 as MNHEY and CDR2 as SMNVEV (reference sequence). V lost 1 base, J lost 6 bases, and 14 bases stayed unmatched. The CDR3 loop reads CASSLWPYTRTSINEQFF. CDR3 DNA: TGTGCCAGCAGTTTATGGCCCTATACGCGGACTAGCATCAATGAGCAGTTCTTC.

The J gene is TRBJ1-1, the V gene TRBV5-4; 8 bases fit TRBD1. Germline CDR1 SGHNT, CDR2 YYREEE (reference sequence). With 4 bases clipped from V and 4 bases from J, the junction kept 9 bases outside the gene matches. This CDR3 is 15 amino acids long. CDR3 sequence (DNA): TGTGCCAGCAGCAACCTAGACAGGGGCTTCACTGAAGCTTTCTTT. This encodes CASSNLDRGFTEAFF.

There are a few counts of this clone. No DNA is shown, since the ends of the CDR3 on it are uncertain; the CDR3 is the one TCRdb lists. The CDR3 loop is CASSSSTALYGYTF. The chain links TRBV27 to TRBJ1-2. From its first to its last residue, the CDR3 has 14 amino acids. Germline loops: CDR1 MNHEY, CDR2 SMNVEV (reference sequence).

This chain links TRBV10-3 with TRBJ2-7; 7 nucleotides match TRBD1. Germline V gene sequence: CDR1 ENHRY, CDR2 SYGVKD. Trimming cost V 11 bases and J 2 bases; bases outside gene matches: 12. The CDR3 runs 14 residues. The CDR3: CAASPGTDPYEQYF. CDR3 bases: TGTGCCGCCTCCCCCGGGACAGATCCCTACGAGCAGTACTTC.

This chain joins TRBV5-1 and TRBJ2-6; possible D gene TRBD2, 6 bases. Germline values: CDR1 SGHRS, CDR2 YFSETQ. This CDR3 comprises 18 residues. Trimming pared 4 bases from V and 0 bases from J, leaving 17 bases between. The CDR3 DNA follows: TGCGCCAGCAGCCTAGACTCCGGGACTGCCTCTGGGGCCAACGTCCTGACTTTC. Its translation is CASSLDSGTASGANVLTF.

The chain couples TRBV30 to TRBJ2-7; D call uncertain. This CDR3 contains 11 residues. V was cut by 3 bases and J by 6 bases, with 9 bases left in between. Germline loops: CDR1 GTSNPN, CDR2 SVGIG (reference sequence). This chain's CDR3 is CAWRKLGEQYF. The CDR3 DNA reads TGTGCCTGGAGGAAGCTAGGCGAGCAGTACTTC. The complete variable domain, with remaining parts taken from reference TRBV30 and TRBJ2-7, reads SQTIHQWPATLVQPVGSPLSLECTVEGTSNPNLYWYRQAAGRGLQLLFYSVGIGQISSEVPQNLSASRPQDRQFILSSKKLLLSDSGFYLCAWRKLGEQYFGPGTRLTVT.

The genes are TRBV2 and TRBJ2-7; D unclear. The germline gives CDR1 SNHLY, CDR2 FYNNEI. Trimming stripped 6 bases from V and 3 bases from J, with 15 bases between. The CDR3 consists of 14 residues. CDR3 sequence: CASSLTRLDYEQYF. CDR3 nucleotides: TGTGCCAGCAGCCTGACCCGTTTGGACTACGAGCAGTACTTC.

The chain links TRBV7-8 to TRBJ2-1; 7 nucleotides align to TRBD2. CDR1 SGHVS and CDR2 FQNEAQ come from the germline V gene. V gave up 1 base and J gave up 4 bases; unmatched junction bases: 4. CDR3 length: 15 residues. This CDR3 is CASSLGSGTYNEQFF. The CDR3 DNA reads TGTGCCAGCAGCTTAGGGAGCGGGACTTACAATGAGCAGTTCTTC.

The chain couples TRBV28 to TRBJ1-1, with 9 bases fitting TRBD1. Losses at the gene ends were 2 bases for V and 3 bases for J; bases not matched to a gene: 4. The CDR3 covers 15 residues. Per the germline V gene, CDR1 is MDHEN and CDR2 is SYDVKM. CDR3 sequence (DNA): TGTGCCAGCAGTTTAGGGGACAGGGACGACACTGAAGCTTTCTTT. This sequence encodes CASSLGDRDDTEAFF.

This clone turned up a few times. The chain has TRBV10-3 and TRBJ2-5, with 11 bases matching TRBD2. This CDR3 is 15 amino acids long. Germline CDR1 ENHRY, CDR2 SYGVKD. Trimming removed 2 bases from V and 5 bases from J; junction bases left unmatched: 4. Written as DNA, the CDR3 is TGTGCCATCAGTGAGCGGCTAGCGGGAGGTGAGACCCAGTACTTC. It translates to CAISERLAGGETQYF.

The CDR3 nucleotides are TGTGCCAGCAGGCTAGTCAGGGTTGACGAGCAGTACTTC. Translated: CASRLVRVDEQYF. V gene TRBV11-2 combines with J gene TRBJ2-7; maybe TRBD1 (5 bases). The ends were cut back, 6 bases at V and 5 bases at J, with 14 bases in the middle. The CDR3 covers 13 residues. Germline V gene data show CDR1 as SGHAT and CDR2 as FQNNGV.

This clone has only one observation. The chain employs TRBV29-1 and TRBJ2-7; no clear D. The V end lost 2 bases, the J end lost 0 bases, and 11 bases lay between the germline ends. This CDR3 has 14 amino acids. The V gene's germline CDR1 is SQVTM and CDR2 ANQGSEA. This CDR3 reads CSVELDKYSYEQYF. CDR3 sequence (DNA): TGCAGCGTTGAACTAGACAAATACTCCTACGAGCAGTACTTC.